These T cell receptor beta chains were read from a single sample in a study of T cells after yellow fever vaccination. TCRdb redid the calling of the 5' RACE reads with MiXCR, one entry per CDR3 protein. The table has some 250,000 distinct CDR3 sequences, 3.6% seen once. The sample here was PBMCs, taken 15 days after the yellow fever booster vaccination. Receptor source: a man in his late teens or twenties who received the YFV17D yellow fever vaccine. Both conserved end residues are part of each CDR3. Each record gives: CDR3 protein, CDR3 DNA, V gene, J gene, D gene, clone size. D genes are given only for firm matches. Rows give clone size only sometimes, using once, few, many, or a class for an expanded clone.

CASSLDGRTVSSYNEQFF	TGTGCCAGCAGCTTAGATGGTCGGACGGTGAGCTCCTACAATGAGCAGTTCTTC	TRBV7-9	TRBJ2-1	.	many
CASSPPAQVKTDTQYF	TGTGCCAGCTCACCACCCGCCCAGGTGAAAACAGATACGCAGTATTTT	TRBV18	TRBJ2-3	.	many
CASRTGYSNQPQHF	TGTGCCAGCAGGACAGGATATAGCAATCAGCCCCAGCATTTT	TRBV27	TRBJ1-5	.	many
CASSSIDRVQETQYF	TGTGCCAGCAGCTCCATCGACAGGGTCCAAGAGACCCAGTACTTC	TRBV5-4	TRBJ2-5	TRBD1	many
CASSSRDTFYGYTF	TGCGCCAGCAGCTCCCGGGACACCTTCTATGGCTACACCTTC	TRBV5-1	TRBJ1-2	.	many
CATSSQDPFRYTF	TGTGCCACCAGCTCCCAGGACCCCTTTCGCTACACCTTC	TRBV15	TRBJ1-2	.	many
CASSHRASHTEAFF	TGTGCCAGCAGCCACAGGGCATCCCACACTGAAGCTTTCTTT	TRBV3-1	TRBJ1-1	.	many
CASSRTGVNEQFF	TGCGCCAGCAGCCGTACAGGGGTGAATGAGCAGTTCTTC	TRBV5-1	TRBJ2-1	TRBD1	many
CASSPDGGTPPYEQYF	TGCGCCAGCAGCCCGGACGGGGGAACCCCTCCTTACGAGCAGTACTTC	TRBV5-1	TRBJ2-7	.	many
CASSLGGAYGYTF	TGTGCCAGCAGCTTAGGCGGGGCCTATGGCTACACCTTC	TRBV7-9	TRBJ1-2	.	many
CAISGGSDSDYEQYF	TGTGCCATCAGCGGGGGTAGTGACAGCGACTACGAGCAGTACTTC	TRBV10-3	TRBJ2-7	.	many
CASSLRGAGSYEQYF	TGTGCCAGCAGCTTAAGAGGGGCGGGATCCTACGAGCAGTACTTC	TRBV11-2	TRBJ2-7	.	few
CSARGTGIETQYF	TGCAGTGCTAGAGGGACAGGAATAGAGACCCAGTACTTC	TRBV20-1	TRBJ2-5	TRBD1	many
CASSISRVTSRDTQYF	TGTGCCAGTAGTATATCAAGGGTAACTTCACGAGATACGCAGTATTTT	TRBV19	TRBJ2-3	.	.
CASSLTGGSFNEQFF	TGCGCCAGCAGCTTGACGGGGGGGAGTTTCAATGAGCAGTTCTTC	TRBV5-1	TRBJ2-1	TRBD2	many
CASSEVMGGWTRNTEAFF	TGTGCCAGCAGTGAAGTGATGGGAGGGTGGACAAGGAACACTGAAGCTTTCTTT	TRBV6-1	TRBJ1-1	.	many
CASSQGLSASYEQYF	TGTGCCAGCAGCCAAGGCCTGAGTGCGAGCTACGAGCAGTACTTC	TRBV3-1	TRBJ2-7	.	many
CASSLSGGAVEETQYF	TGCGCCAGCAGCTTGAGCGGGGGGGCCGTTGAAGAGACCCAGTACTTC	TRBV5-1	TRBJ2-5	TRBD2	many
CATKGTLTGHEQFF	TGTGCCACAAAAGGGACTTTAACGGGACATGAGCAGTTCTTC	TRBV6-2/TRBV6-3	TRBJ2-1	.	once
CASSPDQGHSTETQYF	TGTGCCAGCAGTCCTGACCAGGGACATTCGACCGAGACCCAGTACTTC	TRBV12-3/TRBV12-4	TRBJ2-5	.	many
CASSLGSSSGASTDTQYF	TGTGCCAGCAGCTTAGGGTCATCCAGCGGGGCTAGCACAGATACGCAGTATTTT	TRBV7-6	TRBJ2-3	TRBD2	many
CASKEGRGTYEQYF	TGTGCCAGTAAGGAGGGGCGGGGAACCTACGAGCAGTACTTC	TRBV19	TRBJ2-7	.	many
CASSPRDRRSYNEQFF	TGTGCCAGCAGCCCCAGGGACCGGCGATCCTACAATGAGCAGTTCTTC	TRBV3-1	TRBJ2-1	.	many
CASSPPGGIGYTF	TGTGCCAGCTCACCCCCAGGGGGCATAGGCTACACCTTC	TRBV18	TRBJ1-2	TRBD1	many
CASSQDEGSGAGRELFF	TGCGCCAGCAGCCAAGATGAAGGAAGCGGGGCCGGCCGGGAGCTGTTTTTT	TRBV4-3	TRBJ2-2	TRBD2	many
CRLKRGAGTEAFF	TGCAGACTCAAAAGGGGGGCTGGGACTGAAGCTTTCTTT	TRBV20-1	TRBJ1-1	.	many
CASSFGLTYEQYF	TGTGCCAGCAGCTTTGGGCTCACCTACGAGCAGTACTTC	TRBV7-9	TRBJ2-7	.	many
CASSQDRGVQYF	TGTGCCAGCAGCCAAGACAGGGGAGTGCAGTATTTT	TRBV3-1	TRBJ2-3	.	many
CASSLRLVSAGELFF	TGTGCCAGCAGCTTAAGGCTCGTGAGCGCCGGGGAGCTGTTTTTT	TRBV7-9	TRBJ2-2	.	.
CSASRVTHFVTTRYEQYF	TGCAGTGCTAGCAGGGTAACGCATTTTGTCACGACCCGCTACGAGCAGTACTTC	TRBV20-1	TRBJ2-7	.	many
CASSFTRVLAGELFF	TGTGCCAGCAGCTTTACGAGGGTACTAGCCGGGGAGCTGTTTTTT	TRBV7-2	TRBJ2-2	.	.
CSARSAVSVGGQPQHF	TGCAGTGCTAGATCGGCGGTTTCCGTGGGCGGTCAGCCCCAGCATTTT	TRBV20-1	TRBJ1-5	.	many
CASSPPHGVGRSYEQYF	TGTGCCAGCAGCCCCCCCCATGGCGTAGGGCGATCCTACGAGCAGTACTTC	TRBV7-6	TRBJ2-7	.	many
CSVTDRLNQPQHF	TGCAGCGTTACGGACAGGCTCAATCAGCCCCAGCATTTT	TRBV29-1	TRBJ1-5	TRBD1	many
CASSIKGGYEQFF	TGTGCCAGCAGCATAAAGGGGGGATATGAGCAGTTCTTC	TRBV14	TRBJ2-1	.	many
CASSVSTGRDQPQHF	TGTGCCAGCAGCGTATCGACGGGGAGGGATCAGCCCCAGCATTTT	TRBV9	TRBJ1-5	.	.
CASSFRGGGFTDTQYF	TGTGCCAGCAGCTTTAGGGGCGGGGGGTTCACAGATACGCAGTATTTT	TRBV7-2	TRBJ2-3	TRBD2	many
CASSRPGRGAYNEQFF	TGTGCCAGCAGCCGTCCCGGGCGGGGCGCATACAATGAGCAGTTCTTC	TRBV11-2	TRBJ2-1	.	many
CASSLGVDAPYNEQFF	TGTGCCAGCAGCTTAGGGGTGGACGCCCCCTACAATGAGCAGTTCTTC	TRBV7-2	TRBJ2-1	.	many
CSLKQGGSYNSPLHF	TGCAGTTTAAAACAGGGCGGCTCCTATAATTCACCCCTCCACTTT	TRBV20-1	TRBJ1-6	.	few
CASSSRYSDRDIQYF	TGTGCCAGCAGCTCGAGGTACTCGGACAGAGACATTCAGTACTTC	TRBV3-1	TRBJ2-4	.	many
CASSLLGQINSPLHF	TGCGCCAGCAGCCTCCTGGGACAGATAAATTCACCCCTCCACTTT	TRBV5-1	TRBJ1-6	TRBD1	many
CASSRIPDPLGTAEAFF	TGTGCCAGCAGCCGGATCCCCGACCCCCTGGGGACAGCTGAAGCTTTCTTT	TRBV6-6	TRBJ1-1	TRBD1	many
CASTPLRQGNSPLHF	TGTGCCAGCACCCCTTTGCGACAGGGTAACTCACCCCTCCACTTT	TRBV6-6	TRBJ1-6	TRBD1	.
CASSPLIIAKNIQYF	TGTGCCAGCAGTCCGCTGATCATAGCCAAAAACATTCAGTACTTC	TRBV27	TRBJ2-4	.	.